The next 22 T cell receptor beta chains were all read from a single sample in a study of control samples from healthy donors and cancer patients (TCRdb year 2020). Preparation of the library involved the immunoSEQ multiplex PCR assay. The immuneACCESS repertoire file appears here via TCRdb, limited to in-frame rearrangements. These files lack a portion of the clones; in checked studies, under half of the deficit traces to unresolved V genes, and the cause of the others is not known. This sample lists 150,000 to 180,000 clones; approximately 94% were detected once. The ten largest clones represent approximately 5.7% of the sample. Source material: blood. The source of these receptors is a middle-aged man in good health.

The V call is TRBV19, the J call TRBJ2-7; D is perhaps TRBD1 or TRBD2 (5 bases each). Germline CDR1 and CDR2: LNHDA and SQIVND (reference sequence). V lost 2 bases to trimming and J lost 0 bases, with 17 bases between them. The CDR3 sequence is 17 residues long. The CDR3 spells CASSIRSGTPSSYEQYF. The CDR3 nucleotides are TGTGCCAGTAGTATACGAAGTGGGACCCCGAGCTCCTACGAGCAGTACTTC.

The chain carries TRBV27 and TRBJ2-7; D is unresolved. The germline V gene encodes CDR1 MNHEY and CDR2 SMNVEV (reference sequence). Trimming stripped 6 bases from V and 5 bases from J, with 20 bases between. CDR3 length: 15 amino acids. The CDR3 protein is CASRVQVHSFNEQYF. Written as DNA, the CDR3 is TGTGCCAGCAGGGTCCAGGTTCATAGCTTCAACGAGCAGTACTTC.

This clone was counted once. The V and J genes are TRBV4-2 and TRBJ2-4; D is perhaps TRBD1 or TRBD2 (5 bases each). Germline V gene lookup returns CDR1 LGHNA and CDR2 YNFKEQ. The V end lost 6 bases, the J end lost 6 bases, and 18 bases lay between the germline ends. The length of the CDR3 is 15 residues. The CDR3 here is CASSPLGTDGNIQYF. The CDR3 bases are TGTGCCAGCAGTCCCCTAGGGACGGATGGAAACATTCAGTACTTC.

The CDR3 loop reads CAISPTGNQPQHF. In DNA, the CDR3 is TGTGCCATCAGCCCTACAGGGAATCAGCCCCAGCATTTT. The rearrangement joins TRBV10-3 to TRBJ1-5; a possible D gene is TRBD1 (6 bases). CDR3 length: 13 amino acids. Per germline, CDR1 ENHRY and CDR2 SYGVKD. Trimming shortened V by 6 bases and J by 4 bases, and 10 bases separated the two germline ends.

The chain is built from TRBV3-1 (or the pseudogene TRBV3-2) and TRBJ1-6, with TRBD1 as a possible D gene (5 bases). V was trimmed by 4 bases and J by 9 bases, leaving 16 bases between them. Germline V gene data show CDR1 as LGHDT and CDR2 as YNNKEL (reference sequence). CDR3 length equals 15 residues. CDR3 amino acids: CASSPLGVRISPLHF. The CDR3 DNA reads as TGTGCCAGCAGCCCACTAGGGGTTAGGATTTCACCCCTCCACTTT.

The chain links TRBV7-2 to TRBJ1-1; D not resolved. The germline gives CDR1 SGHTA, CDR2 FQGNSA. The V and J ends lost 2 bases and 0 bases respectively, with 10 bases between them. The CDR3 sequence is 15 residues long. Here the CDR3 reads CASSLLEGLNTEAFF. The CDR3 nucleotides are TGTGCCAGCAGCTTACTCGAGGGCTTGAACACTGAAGCTTTCTTT. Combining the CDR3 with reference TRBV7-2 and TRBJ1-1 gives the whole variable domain GAGVSQSPSNKVTEKGKDVELRCDPISGHTALYWYRQSLGQGLEFLIYFQGNSAPDKSGLPSDRFSAERTGGSVSTLTIQRTQQEDSAVYLCASSLLEGLNTEAFFGQGTRLTVV.

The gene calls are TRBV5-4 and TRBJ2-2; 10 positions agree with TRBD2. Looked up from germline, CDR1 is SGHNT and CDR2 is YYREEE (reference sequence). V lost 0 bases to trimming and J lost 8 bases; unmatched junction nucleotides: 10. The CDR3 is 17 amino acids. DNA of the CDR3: TGTGCCAGCAGCTTGGGCCCAAGCGGGGGGGCATCTGGGGAGCTGTTTTTT. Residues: CASSLGPSGGASGELFF.

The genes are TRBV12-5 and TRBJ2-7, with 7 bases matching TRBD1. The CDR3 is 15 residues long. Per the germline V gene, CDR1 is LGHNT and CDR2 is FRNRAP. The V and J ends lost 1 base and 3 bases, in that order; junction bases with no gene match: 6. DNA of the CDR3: TGTGCTAGTGGTTTGGCCGGGACAGCCTTCTACGAGCAGTACTTC. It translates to CASGLAGTAFYEQYF.

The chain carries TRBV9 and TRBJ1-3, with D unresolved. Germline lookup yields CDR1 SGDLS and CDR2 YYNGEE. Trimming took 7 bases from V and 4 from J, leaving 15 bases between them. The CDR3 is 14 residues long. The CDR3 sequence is CASARVAGGNTIYF. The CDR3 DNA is TGTGCCAGCGCTCGCGTAGCAGGAGGAAACACCATATATTTT.

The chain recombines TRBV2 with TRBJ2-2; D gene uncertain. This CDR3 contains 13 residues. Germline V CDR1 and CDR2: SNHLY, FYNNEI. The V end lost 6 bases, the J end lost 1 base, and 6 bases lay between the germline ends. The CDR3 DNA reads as TGTGCCAGCAGCTACCAGAACACCGGGGAGCTGTTTTTT. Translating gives CASSYQNTGELFF.

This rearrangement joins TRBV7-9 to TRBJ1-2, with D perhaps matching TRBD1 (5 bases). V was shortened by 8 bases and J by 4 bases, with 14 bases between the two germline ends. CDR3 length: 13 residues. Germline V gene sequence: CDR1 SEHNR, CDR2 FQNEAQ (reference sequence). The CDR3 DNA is TGTGCCAGCTCCAGGCCCGGGGGCTATGGCTACACCTTC. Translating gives CASSRPGGYGYTF. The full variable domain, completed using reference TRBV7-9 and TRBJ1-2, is DTGVSQNPRHKITKRGQNVTFRCDPISEHNRLYWYRQTLGQGPEFLTYFQNEAQLEKSRLLSDRFSAERPKGSFSTLEIQRTEQGDSAMYLCASSRPGGYGYTFGSGTRLTVV.

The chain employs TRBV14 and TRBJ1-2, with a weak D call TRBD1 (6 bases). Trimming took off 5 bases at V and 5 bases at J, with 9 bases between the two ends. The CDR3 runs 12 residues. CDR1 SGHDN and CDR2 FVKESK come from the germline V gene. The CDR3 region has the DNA TGTGCCAGCAGCTCTACAGGGTATGGCTACACCTTC. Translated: CASSSTGYGYTF.

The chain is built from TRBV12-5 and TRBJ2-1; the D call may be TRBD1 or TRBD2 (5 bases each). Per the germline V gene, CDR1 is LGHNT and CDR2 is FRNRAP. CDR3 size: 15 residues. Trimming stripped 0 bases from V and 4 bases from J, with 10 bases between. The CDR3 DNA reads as TGTGCTAGTGGTTTGGTAGTCGGGGCGTACAATGAGCAGTTCTTC. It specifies CASGLVVGAYNEQFF. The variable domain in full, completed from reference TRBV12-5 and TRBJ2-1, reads DARVTQTPRHKVTEMGQEVTMRCQPILGHNTVFWYRQTMMQGLELLAYFRNRAPLDDSGMPKDRFSAEMPDATLATLKIQPSEPRDSAVYFCASGLVVGAYNEQFFGPGTRLTVL.

The CDR3 loop reads CASSPGYNQPQHF. The CDR3 DNA follows: TGTGCCAGCAGCCCCGGGTACAATCAGCCCCAGCATTTT. J is TRBJ1-5 and V is TRBV28, with D uncertain. V lost 6 bases and J 3 bases, leaving 9 bases between the germline ends. The CDR3 is 13 residues long. Germline CDR1 MDHEN, CDR2 SYDVKM.

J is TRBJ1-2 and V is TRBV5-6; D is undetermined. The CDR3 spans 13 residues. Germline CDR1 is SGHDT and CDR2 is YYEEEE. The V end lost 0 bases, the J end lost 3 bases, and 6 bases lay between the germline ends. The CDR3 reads CASSLVGDYGYTF. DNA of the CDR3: TGTGCCAGCAGCTTGGTCGGGGACTATGGCTACACCTTC.

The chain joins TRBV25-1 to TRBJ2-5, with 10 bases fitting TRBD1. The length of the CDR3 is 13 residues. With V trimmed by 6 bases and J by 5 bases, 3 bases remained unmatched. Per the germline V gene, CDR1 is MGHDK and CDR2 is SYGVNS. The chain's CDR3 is CASRGTGVETQYF. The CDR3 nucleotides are TGTGCCAGCAGGGGGACAGGGGTTGAGACCCAGTACTTC.

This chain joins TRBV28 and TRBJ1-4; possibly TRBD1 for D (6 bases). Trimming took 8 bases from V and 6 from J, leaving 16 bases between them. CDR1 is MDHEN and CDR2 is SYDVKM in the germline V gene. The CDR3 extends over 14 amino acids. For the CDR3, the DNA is TGTGCCAGCCATCTACAGGGAGGAGATGAAAAACTGTTTTTT. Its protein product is CASHLQGGDEKLFF. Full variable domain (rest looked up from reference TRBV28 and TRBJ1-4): DVKVTQSSRYLVKRTGEKVFLECVQDMDHENMFWYRQDPGLGLRLIYFSYDVKMKEKGDIPEGYSVSREKKERFSLILESASTNQTSMYLCASHLQGGDEKLFFGSGTQLSVL.

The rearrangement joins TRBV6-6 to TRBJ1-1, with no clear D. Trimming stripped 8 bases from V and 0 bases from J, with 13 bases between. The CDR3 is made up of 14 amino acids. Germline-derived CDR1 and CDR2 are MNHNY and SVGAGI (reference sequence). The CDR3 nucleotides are TGTGCCAGCTCCCTTGACAAGGTGAACACTGAAGCTTTCTTT. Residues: CASSLDKVNTEAFF.

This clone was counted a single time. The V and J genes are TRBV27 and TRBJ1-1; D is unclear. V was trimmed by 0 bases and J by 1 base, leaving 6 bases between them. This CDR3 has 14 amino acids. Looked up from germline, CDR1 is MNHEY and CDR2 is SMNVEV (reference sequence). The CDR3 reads CASSLSGGNTEAFF. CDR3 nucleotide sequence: TGTGCCAGCAGTTTATCGGGAGGGAACACTGAAGCTTTCTTT.

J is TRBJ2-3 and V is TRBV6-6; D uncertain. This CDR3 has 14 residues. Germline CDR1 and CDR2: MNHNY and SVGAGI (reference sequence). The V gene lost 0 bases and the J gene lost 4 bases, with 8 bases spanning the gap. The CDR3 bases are TGTGCCAGCAGTTACTCTGTAAAGGCAGATACGCAGTATTTT. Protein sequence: CASSYSVKADTQYF.

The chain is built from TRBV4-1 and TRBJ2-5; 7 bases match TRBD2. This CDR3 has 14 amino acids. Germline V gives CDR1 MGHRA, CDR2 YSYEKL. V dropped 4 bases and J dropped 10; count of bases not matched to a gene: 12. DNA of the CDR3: TGCGCCAGCAGCCTCGGGCGGGAGCCCACGAACCAGTACTTC. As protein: CASSLGREPTNQYF.

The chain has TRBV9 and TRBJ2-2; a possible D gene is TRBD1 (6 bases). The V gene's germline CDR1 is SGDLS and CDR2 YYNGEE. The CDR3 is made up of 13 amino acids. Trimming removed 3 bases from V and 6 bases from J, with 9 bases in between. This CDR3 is CASSDAGAGELFF. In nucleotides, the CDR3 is TGTGCCAGCAGCGACGCAGGGGCCGGGGAGCTGTTTTTT.